This TCR beta chain was documented in a study of T cells in Graves' hyperthyroidism and ophthalmopathy. Study-level information: Peripheral blood was taken when the disease was first diagnosed, before any treatment began.

The study, taken as a whole, reports: Ophthalmopathy stood apart from stable hyperthyroidism in a 13 V-J model.

The source material, RNA transcripts, was used to amplify TCR beta CDR3 regions. With the HTBI primer set, the TCR CDR3 went through a first round of RT-PCR. TCRdb reanalysed the multiplex PCR reads using MiXCR and keeps one entry per CDR3 protein. The repertoire includes roughly 700,000 distinct CDR3 sequences, 35% of them detected once, and around 29% sits in the top ten. Details on this clonotype: Its cognate antigen is unknown.

Germline V gene sequence: CDR1 MNHEY, CDR2 SMNVEV (reference sequence). The CDR3 is 14 amino acids. The V end lost 6 bases, the J end lost 1 base, and 12 bases lay between the germline ends. Sequencing used blood. The source is a woman in her forties with Graves' hyperthyroidism. The chain links TRBV27 to TRBJ1-1; D is ambiguous. The DNA of the CDR3 is TGTGCCAGCAGGCTCGCCCTGGGGAACACTGAAGCTTTCTTT. Residues: CASRLALGNTEAFF.